A selection of T cell receptor beta chains follows, all from one sample in a study of T-cell reconstitution after alpha-beta-depleted transplantation in children. MiXCR, run by TCRdb on the PCR reads, gives a single entry per CDR3 protein. The profile shows 380,000 or so distinct CDR3 sequences, roughly 14% of them singletons. The input for sequencing was PBMCs, taken from the stem cell graft. Every receptor here comes from a human donor who donated a stem cell graft to a child with Fanconi anemia. Each CDR3 is given with its conserved first and last residue. Fields, in order: J gene, V gene, D gene, clone size, CDR3 protein, CDR3 DNA. The D gene is left open where the match is weak. Size is omitted from some rows. Given values are once, few, many or a class for expanded clones.

TRBJ1-1	TRBV7-2	TRBD1	few	CASSLTGRGRTEAFF	TGTGCCAGCAGCTTAACTGGCAGGGGGCGAACTGAAGCTTTCTTT
TRBJ1-1	TRBV28	.	.	CASSFGGSEAFF	TGTGCCAGCAGTTTCGGGGGGTCTGAAGCTTTCTTT
TRBJ2-5	TRBV15	TRBD2	many	CATSRGGTSREETQYF	TGTGCCACCAGCAGAGGAGGGACTAGCCGGGAAGAGACCCAGTACTTC
TRBJ2-7	TRBV4-2	TRBD2	.	CASSQGHPGGEQYF	TGTGCCAGCAGCCAAGGCCACCCGGGAGGCGAGCAGTACTTC
TRBJ2-7	TRBV2	TRBD1	few	CASRGRGETGVYEQYF	TGTGCCAGCAGGGGCCGGGGCGAGACAGGGGTGTACGAGCAGTACTTC
TRBJ1-3	TRBV12-3/TRBV12-4	.	few	CASSRPGPGKGNTIYF	TGTGCCAGCAGTCGTCCCGGGCCCGGGAAGGGAAACACCATATATTTT
TRBJ2-3	TRBV29-1	TRBD1	few	CSVQTGAFTDTQYF	TGCAGCGTGCAGACAGGGGCTTTCACAGATACGCAGTATTTT
TRBJ2-4	TRBV7-2	.	few	CASSPVRSASIQYF	TGTGCCAGCAGTCCAGTACGAAGCGCCAGCATTCAGTACTTC
TRBJ2-1	TRBV7-6	TRBD1	many	CACSDRANEQFF	TGTGCCTGCTCCGACAGGGCGAATGAGCAGTTCTTC
TRBJ2-2	TRBV15	TRBD1	few	CATSTRGPGELFF	TGTGCCACCAGCACCAGGGGGCCCGGGGAGCTGTTTTTT
TRBJ2-4	TRBV30	.	many	CAWSFGENIQYF	TGTGCCTGGAGTTTTGGAGAAAACATTCAGTACTTC
TRBJ2-7	TRBV18	.	.	CASSERTDSYEQYF	TGTGCCAGCTCAGAGCGAACAGACTCCTACGAGCAGTACTTC
TRBJ1-1	TRBV5-6	.	many	CASSNTRYEAFF	TGTGCCAGCAGCAACACGCGTTACGAAGCTTTCTTT
TRBJ2-6	TRBV4-3	TRBD1	many	CASQPGTGNSGANVLTF	TGCGCCAGTCAGCCCGGGACAGGTAACTCTGGGGCCAACGTCCTGACTTTC
TRBJ1-1	TRBV29-1	.	few	CSVREGGGEAFF	TGCAGCGTTCGGGAGGGAGGTGGTGAAGCTTTCTTT
TRBJ1-5	TRBV12-3/TRBV12-4	.	.	CASSGGAIQPQHF	TGTGCCAGCAGTGGCGGGGCTATTCAGCCCCAGCATTTT
TRBJ1-2	TRBV28	TRBD1	few	CASSLPTGQSGYTF	TGTGCCAGCAGTCTGCCGACAGGGCAAAGTGGCTACACCTTC
TRBJ2-1	TRBV7-6	.	few	CASSLRWEKGQFF	TGTGCCAGCAGCTTAAGGTGGGAAAAGGGGCAGTTCTTC
TRBJ2-1	TRBV3-1	TRBD2	.	CASNPRASGNEQFF	TGTGCCAGCAATCCAAGGGCTAGCGGGAATGAGCAGTTCTTC
TRBJ1-5	TRBV7-8	.	few	CASSFQGHQPQHF	TGTGCCAGCAGCTTTCAGGGCCATCAGCCCCAGCATTTT
TRBJ2-7	TRBV7-9	.	.	CASSPKGGLYEQYF	TGTGCCAGCAGCCCAAAAGGGGGGTTATACGAGCAGTACTTC
TRBJ1-2	TRBV6-2/TRBV6-3	TRBD1	many	CASRLRRGLFYGYTF	TGTGCCAGCAGGCTGCGCAGGGGGCTCTTCTATGGCTACACCTTC
TRBJ1-1	TRBV7-2	.	.	CASSPGAGIMNTEAFF	TGTGCCAGCAGCCCGGGGGCAGGTATCATGAACACTGAAGCTTTCTTT
TRBJ2-5	TRBV20-1	TRBD2	few	CSARDSGVETQYF	TGCAGTGCTAGAGATAGCGGGGTGGAGACCCAGTACTTC
TRBJ2-2	TRBV25-1	TRBD2	many	CASSDFTGTRGTGELFF	TGTGCCAGCAGTGATTTTACCGGGACTAGGGGAACCGGGGAGCTGTTTTTT